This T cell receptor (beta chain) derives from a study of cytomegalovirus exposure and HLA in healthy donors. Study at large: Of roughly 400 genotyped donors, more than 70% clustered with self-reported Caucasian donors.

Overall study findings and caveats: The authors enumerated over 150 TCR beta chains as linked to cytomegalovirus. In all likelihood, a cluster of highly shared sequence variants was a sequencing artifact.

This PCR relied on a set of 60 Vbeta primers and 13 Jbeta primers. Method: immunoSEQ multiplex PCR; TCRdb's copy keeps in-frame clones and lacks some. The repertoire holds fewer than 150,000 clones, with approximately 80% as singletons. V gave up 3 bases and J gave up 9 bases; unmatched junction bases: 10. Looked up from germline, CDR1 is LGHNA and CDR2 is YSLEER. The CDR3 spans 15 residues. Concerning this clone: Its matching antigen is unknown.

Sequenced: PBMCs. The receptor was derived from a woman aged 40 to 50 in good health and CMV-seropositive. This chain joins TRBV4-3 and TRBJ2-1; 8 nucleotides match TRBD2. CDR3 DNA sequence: TGCGCCAGCAGCCACGGTGGGGTCCGGGAGGGTGAGCAGTTCTTC. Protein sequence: CASSHGGVREGEQFF.